This T cell receptor beta chain was sequenced during a study of Tregs in tolerant kidney transplant recipients. General study points: Nucleotide sequences could not be compared across some patients' samples due to primer changes.

Profiled with immunoSEQ multiplex PCR; TCRdb holds only in-frame clones, not every one. The sample table includes tens of thousands of clones. On this clone: Antigen specificity is unknown. The read ends 3 residues early relative to the CDR3; the germline J gene fills the gap.

Germline values: CDR1 LNHDA, CDR2 SQIVND (reference sequence). The CDR3 has 13 amino acids. V dropped 5 bases and J dropped 8; count of bases not matched to a gene: 4. V and J are TRBV19 and TRBJ2-2, with TRBD2 identical over 8 bases. The receptor comes from a human donor who received a combined kidney and bone marrow transplant. Sample: CD4+ T cells from blood, taken before the transplant. Incomplete CDR3 DNA: TGTGCCAGTAGTGGGGCTAGCGGGGGGGAG. It yields the protein CASSGASGGE. The whole CDR3 protein reads CASSGASGGELFF.